A single T cell receptor beta chain is shown here with its context. Its antigen is not known. The entry originates in a study of OX40 agonist ivuxolimab in advanced cancers. Researchers took blood at baseline, on cycle 4 day 1, and on cycle 7 day 1. Clones were sequenced by immunoSEQ multiplex PCR, and TCRdb holds only the in-frame ones, with some missing. The table has tens of thousands of clones, approximately 86% seen once. Trimming took off 4 bases at V and 5 bases at J, with 18 bases between the two ends. The length of the CDR3 is 15 residues. Germline lookup yields CDR1 SGDLS and CDR2 YYNGEE. Study results and caveats: It was also the case that some nonresponders had low normalized T-cell clonal expansion.

The sequence came from an adult with an advanced solid tumor such as melanoma, head and neck, liver or kidney cancer. This rearrangement joins TRBV9 to TRBJ2-5, with D possibly TRBD2 on 5 matching bases. Sequences were derived from CD4+ or CD8+ T cells sorted from blood, sampled in a trial of the OX40 agonist ivuxolimab. DNA for the CDR3: TGTGCCAGCAGCACCTCAGGATGGTCGGGGGAGACCCAGTACTTC. The encoded protein is CASSTSGWSGETQYF.